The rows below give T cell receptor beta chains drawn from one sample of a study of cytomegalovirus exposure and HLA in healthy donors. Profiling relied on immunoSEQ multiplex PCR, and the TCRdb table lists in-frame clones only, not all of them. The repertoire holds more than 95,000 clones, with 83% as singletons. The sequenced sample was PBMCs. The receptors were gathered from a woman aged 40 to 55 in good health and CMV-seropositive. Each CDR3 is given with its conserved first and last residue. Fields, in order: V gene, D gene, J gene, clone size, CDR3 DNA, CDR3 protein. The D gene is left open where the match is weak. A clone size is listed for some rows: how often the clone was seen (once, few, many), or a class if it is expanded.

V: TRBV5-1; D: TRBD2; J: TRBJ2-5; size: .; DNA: TGCGCCAGCAGCTTGTCCGCTAGCGGGTTGTTGACCCAGTACTTC; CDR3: CASSLSASGLLTQYF
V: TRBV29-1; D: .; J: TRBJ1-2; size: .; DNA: TGCAGCGTTGAAGCCCAGAGGTGTGGCTACACCTTC; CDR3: CSVEAQRCGYTF
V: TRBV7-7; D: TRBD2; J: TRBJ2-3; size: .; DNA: TGTGCTAGCAGCTTAGGGTTCTCCGGCGGGAGAAACACAGATACGCAGTATTTT; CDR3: CASSLGFSGGRNTDTQYF
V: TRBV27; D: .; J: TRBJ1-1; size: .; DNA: TGTGCCAGCAGGTACCACAGGGAAAGGGAGGCTTTCTTT; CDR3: CASRYHREREAFF
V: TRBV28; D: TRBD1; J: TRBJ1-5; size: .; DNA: TGTGCCAGCAGCACCGGGACAGTCAGCAATCAGCCCCAGCATTTT; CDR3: CASSTGTVSNQPQHF
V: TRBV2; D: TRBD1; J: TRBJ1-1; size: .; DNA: TGTGCCAGCACAGACAGGGGGCGATCGGGGAACACTGAAGCTTTCTTT; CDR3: CASTDRGRSGNTEAFF
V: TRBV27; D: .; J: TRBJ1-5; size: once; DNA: TGTGCCAGCGGTATACAGGGATCTGGGAATCAGCCCCAGCATTTT; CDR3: CASGIQGSGNQPQHF
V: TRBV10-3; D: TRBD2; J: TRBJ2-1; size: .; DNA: TGTGCCATCAGTGAGTCAAGCGGGAGCTCCTACAATGAGCAGTTCTTC; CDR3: CAISESSGSSYNEQFF
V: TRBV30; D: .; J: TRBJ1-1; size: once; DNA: TGTGCCTGGAGTTTCGAGGGAATGAACACTGAAGCTTTCTTT; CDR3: CAWSFEGMNTEAFF
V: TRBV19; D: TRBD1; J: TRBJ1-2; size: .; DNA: TGTGCCAGTAGGGACAGGGGGGCCTATGGCTACACCTTC; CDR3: CASRDRGAYGYTF
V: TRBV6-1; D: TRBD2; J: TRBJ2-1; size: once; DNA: TGTGCCAGCAGTGAGCCCCGGCAGGGGACTAGCGGGGTTCGAGGGCCTGAGCAGTTCTTC; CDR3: CASSEPRQGTSGVRGPEQFF
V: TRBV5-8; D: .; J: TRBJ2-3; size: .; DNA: TGTGCCAGCAGCCCAGTAGGAGCGGTCCTAGGGGATACGCAGTATTTT; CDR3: CASSPVGAVLGDTQYF
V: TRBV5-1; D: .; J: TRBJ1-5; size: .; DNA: TGCGCCAGCAGCTTGACCAGGGGTCCTGGTCAGCCCCAGCATTTT; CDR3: CASSLTRGPGQPQHF
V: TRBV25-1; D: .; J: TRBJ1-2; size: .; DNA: TGTGCCAGCGGGAGGGGGGGCAACTATGGCTACACCTTC; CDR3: CASGRGGNYGYTF
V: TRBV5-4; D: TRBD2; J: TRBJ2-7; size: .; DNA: TGTGCCAGCAGCGGAACTAGCGGGAGTCTCCACGAGCAGTACTTC; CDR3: CASSGTSGSLHEQYF
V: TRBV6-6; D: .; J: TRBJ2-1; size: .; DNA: TGTGCCAGCAGTTACCCCCTAGTCTCCTACAATGAGCAGTTCTTC; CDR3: CASSYPLVSYNEQFF
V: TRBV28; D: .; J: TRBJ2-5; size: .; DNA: TGTGCCAGCACCCAGGTGGGCGCAAGGCAGACCCAGTACTTC; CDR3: CASTQVGARQTQYF
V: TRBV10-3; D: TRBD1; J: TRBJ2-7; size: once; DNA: TGTGCCATCAGGAGGGACAGGGCCTCCTACGAGCAGTACTTC; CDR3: CAIRRDRASYEQYF
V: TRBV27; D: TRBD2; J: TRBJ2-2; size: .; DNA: TGTGCCAGCAGTTTAGGACTAGTGAACACCGGGGAGCTGTTTTTT; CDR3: CASSLGLVNTGELFF
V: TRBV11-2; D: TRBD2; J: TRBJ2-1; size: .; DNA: TGTGCCAGCAGCTTACCTAGCGGGACTTACAATGAGCAGTTCTTC; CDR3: CASSLPSGTYNEQFF
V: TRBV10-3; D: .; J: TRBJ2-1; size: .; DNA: TGTGCCATCAGTGGGGGGGAAGGGCAGTTCTTC; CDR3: CAISGGEGQFF
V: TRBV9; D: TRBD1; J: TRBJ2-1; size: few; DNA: TGTGCCAGCAGCGTAGAACCCAGGGGGGAGCAGTTCTTC; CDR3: CASSVEPRGEQFF
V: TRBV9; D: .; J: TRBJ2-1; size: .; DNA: TGTGCCAGCAGCGTAGGGTTGAGTAATGAGCAGTTCTTC; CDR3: CASSVGLSNEQFF
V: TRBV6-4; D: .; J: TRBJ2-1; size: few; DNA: TGTGCCAGCTCCCCCGGGATCTACAATGAGCAGTTCTTC; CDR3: CASSPGIYNEQFF
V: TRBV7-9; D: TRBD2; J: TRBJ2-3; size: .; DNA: TGTGCCAGCAGCAAGGGACTAGCGGGAGTATTAGATACGCAGTATTTT; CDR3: CASSKGLAGVLDTQYF
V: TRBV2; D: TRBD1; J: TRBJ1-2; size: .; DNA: TGTGCCAGCGGGACAGACACCTATGGCTACACCTTC; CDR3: CASGTDTYGYTF